The rows below give T cell receptor beta chains drawn from one sample of a study of response to subunit inactivated influenza vaccine. Each CDR3 protein is one row after TCRdb ran MiXCR on the RT-PCR reads. Here the sample spans 630,000 or so distinct CDR3 sequences, 15% to 19% being singletons. The sample here was PBMCs from blood, taken 11 to 12 days after vaccination. The receptors originated from a man aged 45 to 65 who received an inactivated influenza vaccine. The CDR3 runs from the conserved cysteine through the conserved F or W. The order of the fields is J gene, clone size, V gene, D gene, CDR3 DNA, CDR3 protein. D genes are given only for firm matches. Size is stated for part of the rows, as once, few or many counts, or as a class when the clone is expanded.

TRBJ2-2	once	TRBV20-1	TRBD2	TGCAGTGCTAGAGATATCAGGGCGGGAGGGAACACCGGGGAGCTGTTTTTT	CSARDIRAGGNTGELFF
TRBJ2-1	NA	TRBV12-3/TRBV12-4	TRBD2	TGTGCCAGCAGTCCGGGGACTAGCGCGGAGTTCTTC	CASSPGTSAEFF
TRBJ2-7	few	TRBV20-1	TRBD1	TGCAGTGCCGGACAGGGCAACTACGAGCAGTACTTC	CSAGQGNYEQYF
TRBJ2-5	few	TRBV5-1	TRBD1	TGCGCCAGCAGCCTGGGACAGGGCTATTTGGAGACCCAGTACTTC	CASSLGQGYLETQYF
TRBJ1-2	few	TRBV5-5	NA	TGTGCCAGCAGCTTTAATTCGGAAAGTGGTGGCTACACCTTC	CASSFNSESGGYTF
TRBJ2-5	once	TRBV11-1	TRBD2	TGTGCCAGCAGCAAGGGACTAGCGGGGAAGACCCAGTACTTC	CASSKGLAGKTQYF
TRBJ1-1	NA	TRBV29-1	TRBD1	TGCAGCGTTGAAGTCAGGGGACAGCAAAACACTGAAGCTTTCTTT	CSVEVRGQQNTEAFF
TRBJ1-1	NA	TRBV6-1	NA	TGTGCCAGCCATAAATCTGGACGGATGAACACTGAAGCTTTCTTT	CASHKSGRMNTEAFF
TRBJ2-5	NA	TRBV5-1	NA	TGCGCCAGCAGCGAGGGACTTAGGGGTTCGGGGACCCAGTACTTC	CASSEGLRGSGTQYF
TRBJ2-1	NA	TRBV20-1	NA	TGCAGTGCAAGACACCCGAGCTCCTACAATGAGCAGTTCTTC	CSARHPSSYNEQFF
TRBJ2-1	few	TRBV14	TRBD2	TGTGCCAGCAGCCAAGTAGGTAGCGGGAGGACTGAGCAGTTCTTC	CASSQVGSGRTEQFF
TRBJ2-1	NA	TRBV28	NA	TGTGCCAGCAGTTTTTGGAGGGGAACCACTTTC	CASSFWRGTTF
TRBJ2-1	NA	TRBV11-2	TRBD1	TGTGCCAGCAGCTATACACAGGGGACCCCCTACAATGAGCAGTTCTTC	CASSYTQGTPYNEQFF
TRBJ2-5	NA	TRBV6-2/TRBV6-3	TRBD1	TGTGCCAGCAGTACTAACAGGGGTGCATGGGAGACCCAGTACTTC	CASSTNRGAWETQYF
TRBJ1-1	many	TRBV18	NA	TGTGCCAGCTCACCTGGGACGGGGAGCTCTGAAGCTTTCTTT	CASSPGTGSSEAFF
TRBJ1-1	NA	TRBV2	TRBD1	TGTGCCAGCAGTGAACAGGGGGCTGAAGCTTTCTTT	CASSEQGAEAFF
TRBJ2-5	few	TRBV28	TRBD2	TGTGCCAGCAGTGGGGAGGGGATCCAAGAGACCCAGTACTTC	CASSGEGIQETQYF
TRBJ1-1	NA	TRBV10-1	NA	TGCGCCAGGACCTTTGCGAAACCCTCTGAAGCTTTCTTT	CARTFAKPSEAFF
TRBJ2-1	NA	TRBV11-2	NA	TGTGCCAGCAGCTTAGATTTCAGCGCCCATGAGCAGTTCTTC	CASSLDFSAHEQFF
TRBJ2-7	NA	TRBV30	NA	TGTGCCTGGTCGGGGGCTCACGAGCAGTACTTC	CAWSGAHEQYF
TRBJ2-1	NA	TRBV7-2	TRBD2	TGTGCCAGCAGCACCGGACTAGCGGGAAATAATGAGCAGTTCTTC	CASSTGLAGNNEQFF
TRBJ2-3	few	TRBV20-1	NA	TGCAGTGGCATGACGGGGGCAGCAGATACGCAGTATTTT	CSGMTGAADTQYF
TRBJ2-7	NA	TRBV28	TRBD1	TGTGCCAGCAGTCCACCGGACAGGGAGGTATACGAGCAGTACTTC	CASSPPDREVYEQYF
TRBJ1-1	NA	TRBV6-1	TRBD1	TGTGCCAGCAGGCAGCCGACAGGGGAAGCCGCTTTCTTT	CASRQPTGEAAFF
TRBJ2-5	NA	TRBV6-1	NA	TGTGCCAGCAGGAAGACTAGTTGGGAGACCCAGTACTTC	CASRKTSWETQYF
TRBJ1-4	NA	TRBV5-1	TRBD1	TGCGCCAGCAGCTTGGCCGGGACAGGGGCTAATGAAAAACTGTTTTTT	CASSLAGTGANEKLFF
TRBJ2-1	many	TRBV24-1	NA	TGTGCCACCAGTGATTTTGGGACCTTAAACAATGAGCAGTTCTTC	CATSDFGTLNNEQFF
TRBJ1-6	NA	TRBV5-1	TRBD1	TGCGCCAGCAGCTTGGAAAGGACAGGGAGCTCCTATAATTCACCCCTCCACTTT	CASSLERTGSSYNSPLHF
TRBJ1-2	NA	TRBV18	NA	TGTGCCAGCTCACCAGCATTTGGGCAGCCCTACACCTTC	CASSPAFGQPYTF
TRBJ2-1	few	TRBV18	NA	TGTGCCAGCTCACCACCGATCGGGGGCTGGAGCTCCTACAATGAGCAGTTCTTC	CASSPPIGGWSSYNEQFF
TRBJ1-4	NA	TRBV5-1	NA	TGCGCCAGCAGTTCCCGGGGGTACGGGACAACTAATGAAAAACTGTTTTTT	CASSSRGYGTTNEKLFF
TRBJ1-5	NA	TRBV23-1	NA	TGCGCCAGCAGTCAACGGGACCCCGGTTGTCTTCAGCCCCAGCATTTT	CASSQRDPGCLQPQHF
TRBJ2-1	NA	TRBV3-1	TRBD2	TGTGCCAGCAGCCAAGGTACAGCGGGGGGCTACAATGAGCAGTTCTTC	CASSQGTAGGYNEQFF
TRBJ1-1	NA	TRBV15	NA	TGTGCCACCAGCAGGGGGGGGGTCGGAAACACTGAAGCTTTCTTT	CATSRGGVGNTEAFF
TRBJ2-2	NA	TRBV30	NA	TGTGCCTGGAGTAGTCAAGCCAGGCACACCGGGGAGCTGTTTTTT	CAWSSQARHTGELFF
TRBJ2-7	few	TRBV12-3/TRBV12-4	NA	TGTGCCAGCAGTTTAGAGGGTTCGGGGTACTGGTTCCACGAGCAGTACTTC	CASSLEGSGYWFHEQYF
TRBJ2-2	once	TRBV6-2/TRBV6-3	TRBD2	TGTGCCACAACCCCGATAGCGGGAGAAAAGAACACCGGGGAGCTGTTTTTT	CATTPIAGEKNTGELFF
TRBJ1-6	few	TRBV7-2	NA	TGTGCCAGCAGCTCCCGTGCGGGTTCACCCCTCCACTTT	CASSSRAGSPLHF
TRBJ1-1	few	TRBV7-2	NA	TGTGCCAGCAGCTCCCGGACAGTACACACTGAAGCTTTCTTT	CASSSRTVHTEAFF
TRBJ2-3	few	TRBV27	NA	TGTGCCAGCAGTTTAGAGGGGGGGATCACAGATACGCAGTATTTT	CASSLEGGITDTQYF
TRBJ2-2	NA	TRBV5-1	TRBD2	TGCGCCAGCATTATGGTAGCGGGGGACACCGGGGAGCTGTTTTTT	CASIMVAGDTGELFF
TRBJ1-2	few	TRBV4-1	TRBD1	TGCGCCAGCAGCCATGGGACAGGGAACTATGGCTACACCTTC	CASSHGTGNYGYTF
TRBJ2-5	NA	TRBV5-1	NA	TGCGCCAGCAGCTCGGGCCCCGCGGAGACCCAGTACTTC	CASSSGPAETQYF
TRBJ2-5	few	TRBV20-1	NA	TGCAGTGCTAGAGATGTTGGGCGCGAGCTCTGGGGGACCCAGTACTTC	CSARDVGRELWGTQYF
TRBJ2-5	few	TRBV15	NA	TGTGCCACCAGCAGAGACAGCAAGACCCAGTACTTC	CATSRDSKTQYF
TRBJ1-1	NA	TRBV5-1	NA	TGCGCCAGCAGCTGGGAAATCGGGACTATGAACACTGAAGCTTTCTTT	CASSWEIGTMNTEAFF
TRBJ2-3	NA	TRBV4-2	NA	TGTGCCAGCAGCCCCGACAGCCCCACAGATACGCAGTATTTT	CASSPDSPTDTQYF
TRBJ1-2	NA	TRBV29-1	NA	TGCAGCGTTGAAATGATGGGGGACACGCCAAACTATGGCTACACCTTC	CSVEMMGDTPNYGYTF
TRBJ2-7	few	TRBV20-1	NA	TGCAGTGCGCGGATCTTACGAGAGTCCTACGAGCAGTACTTC	CSARILRESYEQYF
TRBJ1-1	many	TRBV28	NA	TGTGCCAGCAGTTTGATAACTGAAGCTTTCTTT	CASSLITEAFF
TRBJ2-3	few	TRBV20-1	NA	TGCAGTGCTCCCGGCGGGTTTAGCACAGATACGCAGTATTTT	CSAPGGFSTDTQYF